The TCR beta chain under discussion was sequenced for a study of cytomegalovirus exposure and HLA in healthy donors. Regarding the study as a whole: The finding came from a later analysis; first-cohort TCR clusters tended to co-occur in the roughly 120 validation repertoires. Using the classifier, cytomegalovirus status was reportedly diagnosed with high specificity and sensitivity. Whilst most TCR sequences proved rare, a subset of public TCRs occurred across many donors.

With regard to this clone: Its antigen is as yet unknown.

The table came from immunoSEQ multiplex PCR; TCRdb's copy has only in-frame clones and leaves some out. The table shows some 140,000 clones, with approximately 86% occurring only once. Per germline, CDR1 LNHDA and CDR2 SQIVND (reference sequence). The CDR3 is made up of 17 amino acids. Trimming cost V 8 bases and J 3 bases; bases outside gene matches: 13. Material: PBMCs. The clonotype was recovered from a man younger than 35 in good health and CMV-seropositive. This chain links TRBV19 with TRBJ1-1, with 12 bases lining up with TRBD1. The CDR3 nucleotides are TGTGCCAGTTCTCCACGGGACAGGGGGCGAGACGACACTGAAGCTTTCTTT. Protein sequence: CASSPRDRGRDDTEAFF.